This TCR beta chain stems from a study of T cell responses to AZD1222 COVID-19 vaccine. Whole-study context: Analyses pooled second doses at about 4 or about 12 weeks. Study-wide points: Among the donors, most were white British and more were female, and clonal diversity was possibly underestimated. CD4 TCRs associated with vaccination spanned spike, dominating at 160-218 and 743-854. In all cases, repertoires were sampled only after the peak T cell response.

The CDR3 has 15 amino acids. V lost 2 bases, J lost 2 bases, and 13 bases lay in between. Germline CDR1 and CDR2: MNHEY and SVGEGT. Notes on this clone: Its cognate antigen is unknown.

Measured with immunoSEQ multiplex PCR; TCRdb has only the in-frame clones, and not every one. The sample lists more than 95,000 clones, about 90% occurring once. The sequencing used peripheral blood, collected on day 0 of AZD1222 vaccination. The chain combines TRBV6-2 or TRBV6-3 with TRBJ2-7, with D possibly called TRBD1 or TRBD2 (5 bases each). This TCR was recovered from an adult in good health. In DNA form, the CDR3 reads TGTGCCAGCAGTTACCGGGGCAGGACAACCTACGAGCAGTACTTC. Translation: CASSYRGRTTYEQYF.